This entry concerns a single TCR beta chain. The germline gives CDR1 SGHRS, CDR2 YFSETQ. The CDR3 is 15 residues long. Losses at the gene ends were 4 bases for V and 6 bases for J; bases not matched to a gene: 9. PCR used 60 Vbeta primers and 13 Jbeta primers. Some clones are missing from TCRdb's copy, which holds only in-frame ones; the method was immunoSEQ multiplex PCR. The sample has about 120,000 clones; 60% to 85% are singletons. This sample stems from a study of cytomegalovirus exposure and HLA in healthy donors. The TCR was taken from a man aged 45 to 65 in good health and CMV-seropositive. The material sequenced was PBMCs. This chain joins TRBV5-1 and TRBJ2-4; 8 positions match TRBD2. CDR3 sequence reads: CASSRESGGGNIQYF. The CDR3 DNA reads as TGCGCCAGCAGCCGAGAAAGCGGGGGCGGAAACATTCAGTACTTC.